The text below deals with one TCR beta chain. Its specificity is unknown. These data are taken from a study of T cell repertoires in cytomegalovirus infection. TCRdb ran MiXCR on the reads and lists one entry per CDR3 protein. Among approximately 390,000 distinct CDR3 sequences listed, approximately 35% were seen once. General study results and limits: CMV-specific TCR beta clonotypes restricted by HLA-C were the ones dominating the ex vivo response.

The germline V gene encodes CDR1 SGHAT and CDR2 FQNNGV. The CDR3 runs to 12 residues. Trimming removed 1 base at V and 7 bases at J, with 7 bases between. The chain uses TRBV11-2 and TRBJ1-1, with D unclear. This sample comprised cultured PBMCs, obtained from culture after CMV antigen stimulation. This clonotype originated in a human donor in good health (CMV status not recorded). Some clones in this sample may be carry-over from other donors' samples. Here the CDR3 DNA reads TGTGCCAGCAGCTTAGCTGTACATGAAGCTTTCTTT. Translated: CASSLAVHEAFF.